This T cell receptor beta chain is drawn from a study of graft-versus-host responses after intestinal transplantation. CDR3 length: 17 amino acids. The germline V gene has CDR1 MDHEN and CDR2 SYDVKM. The trim removed 5 bases at V and 0 bases at J, leaving 10 bases unmatched. The study, taken as a whole, reports: GvH clones turned up in recipient marrow; some had shown up first in ileum or blood.

Details on this clone: What it binds is unknown.

Assay: immunoSEQ multiplex PCR; the TCRdb copy retains only in-frame clones and omits some. The sample records around 110,000 clones, approximately 90% being singletons. Material: unstimulated CD4+ T cells sorted from spleen or lymph node cells, obtained before intestinal transplant. The V and J genes are TRBV28 and TRBJ1-5, with TRBD1 matching 7 bases. The source is a human donor who received an intestinal transplant. The CDR3 region is CASSPPGQLYSNQPQHF. CDR3 bases: TGTGCCAGCAGTCCCCCGGGACAGTTGTATAGCAATCAGCCCCAGCATTTT.